The entry that follows covers one T cell receptor (beta chain) sequence. This record belongs to a study of T cells after yellow fever vaccination. TCRdb processed the 5' RACE reads anew with MiXCR; each CDR3 protein has one entry. This table holds a few hundred thousand distinct CDR3 sequences, 8% to 10% found once. This CDR3 comprises 15 residues. Deletions cut 4 bases from V and 0 bases from J, with 10 bases between. The germline V gene encodes CDR1 MNHEY and CDR2 SVGAGI. V and J are TRBV6-5 and TRBJ2-4; possibly TRBD1 for D (6 bases). Specimen: PBMCs, collected on the day of the first yellow fever vaccination. The sequence was obtained from a man aged 18 to 30 who received the YFV17D yellow fever vaccine. As DNA, the CDR3 is TGTGCCAGCAGTTGGACAGCTCTAGCCAAAAACATTCAGTACTTC. Translation: CASSWTALAKNIQYF.